This T cell receptor beta chain is drawn from a study of T cells in Graves' hyperthyroidism and ophthalmopathy. The germline V gene encodes CDR1 LGHDT and CDR2 YNNKEL (reference sequence). With V trimmed by 4 bases and J by 4 bases, 10 bases remained unmatched. The CDR3 spans 16 residues. Amplification yielded TCR beta CDR3 regions, with RNA transcripts as the source. RT-PCR in the first round (using the HTBI primer set) targeted the TCR CDR3. TCRdb re-analysed the multiplex PCR reads in MiXCR, keeping a single row per CDR3 protein. Altogether 280,000 or so distinct CDR3 sequences are present, roughly 15% being singletons, with the ten largest covering 30%. This clonotype was detected many times.

The chain couples TRBV3-1 to TRBJ2-7; 10 positions agree with TRBD2. The specimen was blood. The TCR was taken from a woman aged 45-65 years with Graves' hyperthyroidism that later progressed to Graves' ophthalmopathy. CDR3 nucleotides: TGTGCCAGCAGCCGAACCCCCGGGACTAGCGATTACGAGCAGTACTTC. Its translation: CASSRTPGTSDYEQYF.